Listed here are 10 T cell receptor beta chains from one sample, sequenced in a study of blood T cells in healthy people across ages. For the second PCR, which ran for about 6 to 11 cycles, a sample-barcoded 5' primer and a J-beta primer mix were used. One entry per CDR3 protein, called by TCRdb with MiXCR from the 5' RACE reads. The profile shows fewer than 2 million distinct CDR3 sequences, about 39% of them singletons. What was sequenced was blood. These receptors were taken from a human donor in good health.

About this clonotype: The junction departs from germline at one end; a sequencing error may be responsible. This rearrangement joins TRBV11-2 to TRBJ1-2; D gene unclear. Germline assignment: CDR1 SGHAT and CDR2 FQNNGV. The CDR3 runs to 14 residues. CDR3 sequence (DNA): TGTGCCGGCAGCCCCTCGCCGGGGAGCTATGGCTACACCTTC. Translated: CAGSPSPGSYGYTF.

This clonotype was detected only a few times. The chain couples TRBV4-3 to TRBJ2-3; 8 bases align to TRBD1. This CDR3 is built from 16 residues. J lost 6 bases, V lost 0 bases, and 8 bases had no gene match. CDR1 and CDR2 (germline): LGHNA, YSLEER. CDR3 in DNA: TGCGCCAGCAGCCAAGATGTGGCAGGGGGCTTCGATACGCAGTATTTT. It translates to CASSQDVAGGFDTQYF.

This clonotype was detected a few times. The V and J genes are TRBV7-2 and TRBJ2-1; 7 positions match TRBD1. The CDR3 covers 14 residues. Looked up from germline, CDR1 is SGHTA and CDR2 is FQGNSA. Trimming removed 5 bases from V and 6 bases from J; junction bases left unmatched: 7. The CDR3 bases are TGTGCCAGCAGCATTTCGGGACAGATCAATGAGCAGTTCTTC. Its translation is CASSISGQINEQFF.

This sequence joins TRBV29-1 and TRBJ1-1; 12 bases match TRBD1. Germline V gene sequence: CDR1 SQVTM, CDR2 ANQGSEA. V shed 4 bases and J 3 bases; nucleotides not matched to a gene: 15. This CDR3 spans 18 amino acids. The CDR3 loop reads CSVAPAGGQGAPDTEAFF. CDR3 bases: TGCAGCGTTGCTCCCGCGGGGGGACAGGGGGCCCCAGACACTGAAGCTTTCTTT.

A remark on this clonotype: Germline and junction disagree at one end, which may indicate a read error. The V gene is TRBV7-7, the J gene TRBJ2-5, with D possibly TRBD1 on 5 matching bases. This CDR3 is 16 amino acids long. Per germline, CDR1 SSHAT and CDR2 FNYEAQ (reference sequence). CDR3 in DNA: TGTGCTAGCAGCCCACTTACCACTACAGGACAAGAGACCCAGTACTTC. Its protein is CASSPLTTTGQETQYF.

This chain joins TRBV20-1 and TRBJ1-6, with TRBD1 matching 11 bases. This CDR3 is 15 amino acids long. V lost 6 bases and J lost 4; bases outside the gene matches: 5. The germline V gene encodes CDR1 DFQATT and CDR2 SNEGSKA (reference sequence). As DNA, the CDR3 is TGCAGTGCGAGGACAGGGGGCGTTTATAATTCACCCCTCCACTTT. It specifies CSARTGGVYNSPLHF.

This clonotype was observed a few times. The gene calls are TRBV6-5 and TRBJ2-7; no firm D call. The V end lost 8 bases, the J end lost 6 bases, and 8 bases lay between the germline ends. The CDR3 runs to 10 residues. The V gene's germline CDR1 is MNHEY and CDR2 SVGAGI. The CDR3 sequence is CASGSSEQYF. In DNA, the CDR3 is TGTGCCAGCGGTTCTTCCGAGCAGTACTTC.

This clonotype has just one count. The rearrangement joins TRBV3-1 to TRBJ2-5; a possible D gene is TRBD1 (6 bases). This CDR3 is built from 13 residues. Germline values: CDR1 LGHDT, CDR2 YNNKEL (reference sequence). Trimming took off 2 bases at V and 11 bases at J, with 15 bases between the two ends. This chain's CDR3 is CASSQRVGGEQYF. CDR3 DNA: TGTGCCAGCAGCCAACGTGTAGGGGGAGAGCAGTACTTC.

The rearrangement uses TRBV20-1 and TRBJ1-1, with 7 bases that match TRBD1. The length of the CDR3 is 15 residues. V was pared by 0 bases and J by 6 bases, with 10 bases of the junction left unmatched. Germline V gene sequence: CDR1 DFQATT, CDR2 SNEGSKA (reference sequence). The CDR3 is CSARDLSTGTAEAFF. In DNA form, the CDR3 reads TGCAGTGCTAGAGATCTATCAACCGGGACAGCTGAAGCTTTCTTT.

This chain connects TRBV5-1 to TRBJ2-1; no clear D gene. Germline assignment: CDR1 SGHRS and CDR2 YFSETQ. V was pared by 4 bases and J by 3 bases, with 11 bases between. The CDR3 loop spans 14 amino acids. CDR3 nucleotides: TGCGCCAGCAGCCCCGCCCCGCACTACAATGAGCAGTTCTTC. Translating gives CASSPAPHYNEQFF.